This TCR beta chain comes out of a study of blood T cell repertoires in COVID-19 (TCRdb year 2020). Broadly, across the study: The collaborator samples originated in the United States, Italy and Spain and spanned the acute and convalescent phases of COVID-19. The material from the prospective study consisted of cDNA or gDNA derived from T cells, B-cell-depleted T cells, or PBMCs. Subjects who had been exposed to COVID-19, were actively infected with it, or had recovered from it provided the deeply sampled blood TCRbeta repertoires that made up the dataset. The repertoires were released in a freely available public database meant as a resource for research on the immune response to SARS-CoV-2. Samples came from the ongoing ImmuneRACE study (first 160 participants) plus 1,254 subjects from 6 global collaborators. Nearly every sample came with metadata listing a de-identified subject ID, COVID-19 status, age in years and sex. Where available, HLA class I and class II types were taken from metadata supplied by the sample provider and were not determined by assay-based typing.

Whole blood was collected in K2EDTA tubes by collaborating institutions according to the institutions' own protocols. For TCRbeta analysis, collaborators shipped samples as frozen whole blood, isolated PBMCs, or DNA extracted from either of those sample types. TCRbeta CDR3 regions were amplified from genomic DNA using the immunoSEQ Assay, a bias-controlled multiplex PCR. The paper's processing steps were these. Within the assay, amplification of reference gene primers was used to estimate how many nucleated cells each sample contained. To quantify the absolute abundance of each unique TCRbeta CDR3 rearrangement, sequence reads were collapsed and filtered. Productive Simpson clonality was computed per sample as the square root of Simpson's diversity index over productive rearrangements. This immuneACCESS table, as held by TCRdb, lists in-frame sequences with V and J called but not all clones. Of the missing ones, under half trace to an unresolved V gene in checked studies; the others have no known cause. From that table come the V and J calls and clone size; the DNA was used to work out D and trimming. The sample records around 86,000 clones, more than 75% of which are singletons. The top ten clones comprise roughly 5% of the sample.

For this clone: What antigen it recognizes has not been identified. Qualities for individual bases were not recorded, and no much larger clone is one base off.

General findings and caveats noted by the study authors: The amount of clinical and demographic metadata varied by source and participant and was provided uncurated.

The receptor was isolated from a woman aged 80 or over with acute or convalescent COVID-19. Sequencing input: peripheral blood.

The DNA sequence is TGCGCCAGCAGTGAGATGGGGACTAGCGGTCTATACAATGAGCAGTTCTTC. Translated, it reads CASSEMGTSGLYNEQFF. The chain is assembled from TRBV10-2 and TRBJ2-1, and TRBD2 aligns with 11 junction nucleotides. V and J are trimmed by 2 bases and 4 bases, and the gene matches miss 7 bases of the junction. Counted from cysteine to phenylalanine, this CDR3 has 17 amino acids. Kept here is only the CDR3 DNA, which spans 51 bases and is read in frame from base 1. CDR1 and CDR2 were assigned from the germline V gene as WSHSY and SAAADI.